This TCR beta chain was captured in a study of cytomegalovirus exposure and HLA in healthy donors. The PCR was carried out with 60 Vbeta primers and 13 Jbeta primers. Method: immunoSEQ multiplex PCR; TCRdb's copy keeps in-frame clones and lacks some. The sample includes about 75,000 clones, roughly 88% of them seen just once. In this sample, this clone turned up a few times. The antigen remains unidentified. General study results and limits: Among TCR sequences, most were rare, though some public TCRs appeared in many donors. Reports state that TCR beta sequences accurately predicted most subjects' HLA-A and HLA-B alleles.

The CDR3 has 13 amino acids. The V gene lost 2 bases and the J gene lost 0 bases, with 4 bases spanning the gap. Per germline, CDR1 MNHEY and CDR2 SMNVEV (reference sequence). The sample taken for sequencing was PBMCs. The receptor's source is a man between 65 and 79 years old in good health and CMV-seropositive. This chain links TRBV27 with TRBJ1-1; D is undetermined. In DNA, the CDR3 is TGTGCCAGCAGTTTAATAGTGAACACTGAAGCTTTCTTT. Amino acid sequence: CASSLIVNTEAFF.